This T cell receptor (beta chain) is drawn from a study of graft-versus-host responses after intestinal transplantation. The wider study: Transplantation in recipients was multivisceral, liver-intestinal, or isolated intestinal. The recipients all started with anti-thymocyte globulin induction and then took tacrolimus and steroids for 2 to 4 years.

Produced via immunoSEQ multiplex PCR; TCRdb's table is partial and in-frame only. This sample yields about 81,000 clones, of which 80% to 95% are seen a single time; just under 0.35% belongs to the top ten. Germline V gives CDR1 WSHSY, CDR2 SAAADI. Trimming stripped 7 bases from V and 5 bases from J, with 23 bases between. This CDR3 has 17 residues. In the case of this clone: The antigen remains undetermined.

Regarding the study as a whole: Peak circulating GvH clone levels were associated with early post-transplant HvG declines.

The material was unstimulated CD4+ T cells sorted from spleen or lymph node cells, obtained before transplant. The chain joins TRBV10-2 to TRBJ2-2, with D perhaps TRBD1 (5 bases). The sequence was collected from a human donor who was the organ donor for an intestinal transplant. The CDR3 loop is CASNLPPTVQATGELFF. CDR3 nucleotides: TGCGCCAGCAACCTCCCACCTACAGTACAGGCTACCGGGGAGCTGTTTTTT.